This T cell receptor beta chain was captured by sequencing in a study of T cell responses to AZD1222 COVID-19 vaccine. Study-level points and caveats: Females outnumbered males among donors, who were mostly white British; clonal diversity was possibly underestimated.

The method was immunoSEQ multiplex PCR; TCRdb's version includes in-frame clones alone and lacks a portion of them. Of roughly 140,000 clones listed, 85% to 90% are singletons. This clone has just one count. Its antigen is undetermined. CDR1 MGHRA and CDR2 YSYEKL come from the germline V gene. The ends lost 2 bases at V and 5 bases at J; junction bases unmatched: 8. The CDR3 contains 16 residues. Samples with a second dose at about 4 or about 12 weeks were pooled together. This chain joins TRBV4-1 and TRBJ1-4; 7 nucleotides agree with TRBD1. This receptor was obtained from an adult who received the AZD1222 COVID-19 vaccine. This specimen was peripheral blood, taken 28 days after the second AZD1222 dose. The CDR3 region is CASSQFNRGLNEKLFF. The CDR3 region has the DNA TGCGCCAGCAGCCAATTTAACAGGGGTCTGAATGAAAAACTGTTTTTT.